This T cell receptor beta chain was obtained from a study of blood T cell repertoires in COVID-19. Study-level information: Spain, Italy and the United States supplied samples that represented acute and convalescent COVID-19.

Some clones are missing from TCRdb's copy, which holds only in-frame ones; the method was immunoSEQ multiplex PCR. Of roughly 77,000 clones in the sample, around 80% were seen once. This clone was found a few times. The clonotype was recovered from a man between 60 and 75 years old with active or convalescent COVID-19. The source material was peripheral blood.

CDR3 sequence: CASSSLAGGKYEQFF. CDR3 sequence (DNA): TGTGCCAGCAGCTCGCTAGCGGGGGGCAAGTATGAGCAGTTCTTC. The chain carries TRBV5-4 and TRBJ2-1; TRBD2 agrees at 11 bases. The J segment lost 8 bases and the V segment lost 3 bases, leaving 7 bases of the junction unmatched. CDR1 SGHNT and CDR2 YYREEE come from the germline V gene (reference sequence). CDR3 length: 15 amino acids. The entire variable domain, with the rest obtained from reference TRBV5-4 and TRBJ2-1, is as follows: ETGVTQSPTHLIKTRGQQVTLRCSSQSGHNTVSWYQQALGQGPQFIFQYYREEENGRGNFPPRFSGLQFPNYSSELNVNALELDDSALYLCASSSLAGGKYEQFFGPGTRLTVL.